The 5 T cell receptor beta chains below all came from one sample that was sequenced in a study of blood T cell repertoires in COVID-19. TCRdb's table, derived via immunoSEQ multiplex PCR, lists solely in-frame clones and lacks some. The table lists some 150,000 clones, about 85% of them singletons. The specimen sequenced was peripheral blood. These receptors originate from a woman in her 70s with COVID-19, enrolled during active disease.

The chain combines TRBV2 with TRBJ1-1; 7 bases fit TRBD1. Germline CDR1 SNHLY, CDR2 FYNNEI. J gave up 0 bases and V 5 bases, and 3 bases lay outside the gene matches. CDR3 size: 14 residues. The CDR3 here is CASSPGTVNTEAFF. The CDR3 DNA sequence: TGTGCCAGCAGTCCTGGGACAGTGAACACTGAAGCTTTCTTT.

This clone was observed at least ten times. The chain employs TRBV18 and TRBJ2-3, with 9 positions matching TRBD1. The trim removed 3 bases at V and 3 bases at J, leaving 4 bases unmatched. CDR3 length equals 15 residues. Germline-derived CDR1 and CDR2 are KGHSH and LQKENI. CDR3 in amino acids: CASSPGQGSTDTQYF. In nucleotides, the CDR3 is TGTGCCAGCTCACCCGGACAGGGGTCAACAGATACGCAGTATTTT.

The chain is built from TRBV5-1 and TRBJ1-1, with D uncertain. Trimming cost V 3 bases and J 0 bases, with 9 bases left between them. The CDR3 length is 14 residues. Looked up from germline, CDR1 is SGHRS and CDR2 is YFSETQ. CDR3 amino acids: CASSYEALNTEAFF. The CDR3 nucleotides read TGCGCCAGCAGCTATGAGGCCTTGAACACTGAAGCTTTCTTT.

The gene calls are TRBV20-1 and TRBJ2-5; 8 nucleotides line up with TRBD2. The CDR3 is 15 amino acids. Germline V lookup: CDR1 DFQATT, CDR2 SNEGSKA (reference sequence). The V and J ends lost 3 bases and 1 base, in that order; junction bases with no gene match: 7. This CDR3 reads CSASLAGGPQETQYF. In DNA form, the CDR3 reads TGCAGTGCTAGTCTCGCGGGGGGCCCCCAAGAGACCCAGTACTTC.

This clone appeared many times. The chain uses TRBV20-1 and TRBJ1-2, with unresolved D. The germline gives CDR1 DFQATT, CDR2 SNEGSKA (reference sequence). V was shortened by 0 bases and J by 6 bases, with 5 bases between the two germline ends. CDR3 length: 11 residues. The CDR3 loop is CSARDLDGYTF. CDR3 bases: TGCAGTGCTAGAGATCTCGATGGCTACACCTTC.